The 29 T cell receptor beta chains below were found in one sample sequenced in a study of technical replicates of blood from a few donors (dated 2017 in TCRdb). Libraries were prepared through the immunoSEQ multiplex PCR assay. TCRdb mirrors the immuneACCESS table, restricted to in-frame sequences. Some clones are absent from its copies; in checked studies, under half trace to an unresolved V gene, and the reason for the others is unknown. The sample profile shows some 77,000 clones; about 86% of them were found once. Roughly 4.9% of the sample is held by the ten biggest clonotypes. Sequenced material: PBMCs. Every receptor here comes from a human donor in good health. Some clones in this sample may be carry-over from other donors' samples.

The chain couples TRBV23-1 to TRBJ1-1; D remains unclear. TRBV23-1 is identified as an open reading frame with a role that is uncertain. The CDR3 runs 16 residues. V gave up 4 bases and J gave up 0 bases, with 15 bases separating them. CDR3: CASSPKTILMNTEAFF. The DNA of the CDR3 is TGCGCCAGCAGTCCGAAGACAATCCTCATGAACACTGAAGCTTTCTTT.

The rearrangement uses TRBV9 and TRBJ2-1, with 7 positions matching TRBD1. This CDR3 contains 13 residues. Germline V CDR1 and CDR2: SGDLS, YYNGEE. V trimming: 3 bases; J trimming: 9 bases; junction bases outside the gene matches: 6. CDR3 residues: CASSEQGWREQFF. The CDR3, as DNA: TGTGCCAGCAGCGAACAGGGGTGGCGTGAGCAGTTCTTC.

The DNA of the CDR3 is TGCGCCAGCAGCTTACTCGGACGGGAGGAGACTGAAGCTTTCTTT. Amino acids: CASSLLGREETEAFF. The chain combines TRBV5-1 with TRBJ1-1, with no clear D. This CDR3 has 15 amino acids. The germline CDR1 and CDR2 sequences are SGHRS and YFSETQ. V was cut by 2 bases and J by 5 bases, with 16 bases left in between.

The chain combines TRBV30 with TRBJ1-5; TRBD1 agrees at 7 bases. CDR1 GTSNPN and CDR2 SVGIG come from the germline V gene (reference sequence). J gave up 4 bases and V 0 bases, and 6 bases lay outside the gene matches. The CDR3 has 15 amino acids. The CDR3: CAWSVNDRDNQPQHF. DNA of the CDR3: TGTGCCTGGAGTGTAAATGACAGGGATAATCAGCCCCAGCATTTT.

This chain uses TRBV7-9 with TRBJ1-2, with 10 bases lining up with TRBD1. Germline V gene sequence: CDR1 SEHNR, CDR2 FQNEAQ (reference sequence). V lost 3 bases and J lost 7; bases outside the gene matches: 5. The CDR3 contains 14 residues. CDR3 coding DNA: TGTGCCAGCAGCTTCGGACAGGGGGGGTTTGGCTACACCTTC. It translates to CASSFGQGGFGYTF.

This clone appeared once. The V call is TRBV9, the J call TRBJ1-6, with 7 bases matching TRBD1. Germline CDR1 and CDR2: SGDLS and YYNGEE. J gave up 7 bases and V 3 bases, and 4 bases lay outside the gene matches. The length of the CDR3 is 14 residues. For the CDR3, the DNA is TGTGCCAGCAGCGAGGGGACAGACAATTCACCCCTCCACTTT. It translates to CASSEGTDNSPLHF.

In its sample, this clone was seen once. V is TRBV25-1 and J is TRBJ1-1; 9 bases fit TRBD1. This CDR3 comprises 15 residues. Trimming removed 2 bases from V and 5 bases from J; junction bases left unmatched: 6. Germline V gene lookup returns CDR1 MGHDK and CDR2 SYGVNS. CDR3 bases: TGTGCCAGCAGTGAAACGGACAGGGGTTATACTGAAGCTTTCTTT. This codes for CASSETDRGYTEAFF.

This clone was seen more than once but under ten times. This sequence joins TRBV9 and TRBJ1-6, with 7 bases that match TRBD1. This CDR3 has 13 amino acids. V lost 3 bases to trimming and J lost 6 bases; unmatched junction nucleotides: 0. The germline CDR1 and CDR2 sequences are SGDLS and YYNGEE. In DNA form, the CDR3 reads TGTGCCAGCAGCGACAGGGGTAATTCACCCCTCCACTTT. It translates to CASSDRGNSPLHF.

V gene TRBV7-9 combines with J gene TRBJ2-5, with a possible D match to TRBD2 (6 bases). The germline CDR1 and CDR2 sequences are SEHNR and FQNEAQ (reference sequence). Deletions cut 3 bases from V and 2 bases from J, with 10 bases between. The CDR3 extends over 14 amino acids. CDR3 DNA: TGTGCCAGCAGCTTTGGAGGGGTTCAAGAGACCCAGTACTTC. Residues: CASSFGGVQETQYF.

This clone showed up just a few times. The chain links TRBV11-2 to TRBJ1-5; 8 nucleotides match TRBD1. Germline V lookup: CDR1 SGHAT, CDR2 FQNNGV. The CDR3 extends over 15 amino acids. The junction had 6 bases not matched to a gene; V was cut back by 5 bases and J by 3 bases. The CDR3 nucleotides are TGTGCCAGCAGCCTTGACAGGGGCATCAATCAGCCCCAGCATTTT. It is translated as CASSLDRGINQPQHF.

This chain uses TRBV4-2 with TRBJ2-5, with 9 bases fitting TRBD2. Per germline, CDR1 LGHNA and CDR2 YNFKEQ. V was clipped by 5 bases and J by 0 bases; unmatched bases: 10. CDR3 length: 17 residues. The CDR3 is CASSKRLAAEYQETQYF. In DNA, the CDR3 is TGTGCCAGCAGCAAGCGACTAGCGGCTGAGTACCAAGAGACCCAGTACTTC.

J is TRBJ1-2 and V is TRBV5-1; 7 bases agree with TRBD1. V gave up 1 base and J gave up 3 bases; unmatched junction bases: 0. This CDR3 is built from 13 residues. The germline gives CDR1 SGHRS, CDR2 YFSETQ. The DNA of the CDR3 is TGCGCCAGCAGCTTGACAGGGGACTATGGCTACACCTTC. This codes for CASSLTGDYGYTF. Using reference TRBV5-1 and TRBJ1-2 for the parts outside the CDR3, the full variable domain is KAGVTQTPRYLIKTRGQQVTLSCSPISGHRSVSWYQQTPGQGLQFLFEYFSETQRNKGNFPGRFSGRQFSNSRSEMNVSTLELGDSALYLCASSLTGDYGYTFGSGTRLTVV.

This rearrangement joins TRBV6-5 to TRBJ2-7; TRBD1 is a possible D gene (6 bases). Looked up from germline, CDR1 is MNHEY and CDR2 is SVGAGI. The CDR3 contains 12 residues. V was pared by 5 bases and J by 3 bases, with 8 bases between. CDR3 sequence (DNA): TGTGCCAGCAGTGCACAGGGCTACGAGCAGTACTTC. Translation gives CASSAQGYEQYF.

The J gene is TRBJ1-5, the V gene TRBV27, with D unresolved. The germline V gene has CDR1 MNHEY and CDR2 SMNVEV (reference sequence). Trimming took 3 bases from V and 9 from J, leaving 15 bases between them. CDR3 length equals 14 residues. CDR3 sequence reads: CASSFAQRGRPQHF. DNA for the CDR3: TGTGCCAGCAGTTTTGCGCAGAGAGGGCGGCCCCAGCATTTT.

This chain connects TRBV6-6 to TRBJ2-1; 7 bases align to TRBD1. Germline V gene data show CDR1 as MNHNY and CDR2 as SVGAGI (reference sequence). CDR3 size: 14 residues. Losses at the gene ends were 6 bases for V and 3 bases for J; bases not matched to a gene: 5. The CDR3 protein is CASSPGQSYNEQFF. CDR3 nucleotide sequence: TGTGCCAGCAGCCCGGGACAGAGCTACAATGAGCAGTTCTTC.

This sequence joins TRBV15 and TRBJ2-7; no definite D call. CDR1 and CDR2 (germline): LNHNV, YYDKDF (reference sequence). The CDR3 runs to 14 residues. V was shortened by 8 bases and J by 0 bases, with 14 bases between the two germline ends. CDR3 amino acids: CATRPNSNSYEQYF. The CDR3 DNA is TGTGCCACCCGTCCTAACAGTAACTCCTACGAGCAGTACTTC.

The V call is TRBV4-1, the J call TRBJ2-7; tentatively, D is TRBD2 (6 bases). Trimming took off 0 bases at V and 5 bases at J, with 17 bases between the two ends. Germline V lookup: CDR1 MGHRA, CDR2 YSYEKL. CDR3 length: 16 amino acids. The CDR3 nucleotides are TGCGCCAGCAGCCAAGAGCTTTCTAGCGCCATGAACGAGCAGTACTTC. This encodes CASSQELSSAMNEQYF.

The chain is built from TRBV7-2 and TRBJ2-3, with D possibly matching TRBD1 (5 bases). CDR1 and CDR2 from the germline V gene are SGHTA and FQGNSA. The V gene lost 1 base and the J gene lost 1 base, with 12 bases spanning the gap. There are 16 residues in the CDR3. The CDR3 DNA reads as TGTGCCAGCAGCTTAGTACCAGGGCAGGGCACAGATACGCAGTATTTT. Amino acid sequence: CASSLVPGQGTDTQYF.

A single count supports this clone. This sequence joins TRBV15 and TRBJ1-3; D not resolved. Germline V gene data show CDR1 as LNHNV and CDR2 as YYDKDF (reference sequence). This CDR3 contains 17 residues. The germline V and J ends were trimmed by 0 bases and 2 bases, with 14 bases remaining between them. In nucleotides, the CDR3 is TGTGCCACCAGCAGAGATTCCGGGTTAAGAGCTGGAAACACCATATATTTT. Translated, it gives CATSRDSGLRAGNTIYF.

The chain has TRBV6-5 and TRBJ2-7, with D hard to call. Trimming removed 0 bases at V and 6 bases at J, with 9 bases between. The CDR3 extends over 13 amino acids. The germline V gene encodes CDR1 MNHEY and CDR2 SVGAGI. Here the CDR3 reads CASSYSNYGEQYF. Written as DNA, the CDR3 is TGTGCCAGCAGTTACTCGAATTACGGCGAGCAGTACTTC.

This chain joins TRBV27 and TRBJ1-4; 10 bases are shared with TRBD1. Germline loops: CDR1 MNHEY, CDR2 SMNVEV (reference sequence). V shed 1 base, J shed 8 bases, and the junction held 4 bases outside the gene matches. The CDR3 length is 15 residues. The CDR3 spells CASSLWGTGEEKLFF. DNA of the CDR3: TGTGCCAGCAGTTTATGGGGGACAGGGGAGGAAAAACTGTTTTTT.

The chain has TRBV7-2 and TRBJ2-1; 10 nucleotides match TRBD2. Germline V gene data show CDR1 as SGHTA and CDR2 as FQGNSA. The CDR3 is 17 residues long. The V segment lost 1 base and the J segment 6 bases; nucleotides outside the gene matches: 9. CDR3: CASSLVASGRVSNEQFF. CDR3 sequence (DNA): TGTGCCAGCAGCTTAGTGGCTAGCGGGAGAGTGAGCAATGAGCAGTTCTTC.

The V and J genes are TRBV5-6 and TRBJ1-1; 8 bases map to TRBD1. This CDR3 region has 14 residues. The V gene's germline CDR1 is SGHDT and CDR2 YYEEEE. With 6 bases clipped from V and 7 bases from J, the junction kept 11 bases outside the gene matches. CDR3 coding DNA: TGTGCCAGCAACCCCTCAGGGGGCTTGGGTGAAGCTTTCTTT. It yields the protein CASNPSGGLGEAFF.

This CDR3 is CASSLGGLVKSDTQYF. The DNA of the CDR3 is TGTGCCAGCAGCTTGGGGGGACTAGTGAAATCAGATACGCAGTATTTT. The genes are TRBV13 and TRBJ2-3; 8 bases fit TRBD2. The CDR3 length is 16 residues. CDR1 is PRHDT, CDR2 FYEKMQ, per germline (reference sequence). V was pared by 3 bases and J by 4 bases, with 9 bases of the junction left unmatched.

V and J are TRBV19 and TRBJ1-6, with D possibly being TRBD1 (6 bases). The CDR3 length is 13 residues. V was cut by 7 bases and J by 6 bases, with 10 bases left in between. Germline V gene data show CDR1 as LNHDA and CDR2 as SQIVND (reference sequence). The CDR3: CASKDRINSPLHF. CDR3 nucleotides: TGTGCCAGTAAGGACAGAATTAATTCACCCCTCCACTTT.

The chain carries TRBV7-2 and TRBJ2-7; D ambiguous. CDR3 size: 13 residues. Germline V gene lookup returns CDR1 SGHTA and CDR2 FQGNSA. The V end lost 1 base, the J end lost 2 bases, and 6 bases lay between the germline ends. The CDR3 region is CASSLDQAYEQYF. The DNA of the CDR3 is TGTGCCAGCAGCTTAGACCAGGCCTACGAGCAGTACTTC.

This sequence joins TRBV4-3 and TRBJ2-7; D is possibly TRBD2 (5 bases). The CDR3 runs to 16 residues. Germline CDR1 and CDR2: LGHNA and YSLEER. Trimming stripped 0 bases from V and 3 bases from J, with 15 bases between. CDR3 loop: CASSQERSGRFYEQYF. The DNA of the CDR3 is TGCGCCAGCAGCCAAGAACGTTCGGGGAGATTCTACGAGCAGTACTTC.

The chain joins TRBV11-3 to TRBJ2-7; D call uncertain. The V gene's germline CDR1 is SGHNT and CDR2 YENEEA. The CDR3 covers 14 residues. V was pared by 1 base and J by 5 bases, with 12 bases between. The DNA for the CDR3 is TGTGCCAGCAGCTTAGGATCGCCTACCGACGAGCAGTACTTC. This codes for CASSLGSPTDEQYF.

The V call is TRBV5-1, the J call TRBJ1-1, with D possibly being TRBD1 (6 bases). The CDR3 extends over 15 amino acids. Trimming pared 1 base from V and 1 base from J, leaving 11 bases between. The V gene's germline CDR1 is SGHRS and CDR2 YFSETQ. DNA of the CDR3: TGCGCCAGCAGCTTGACAGGGAACCCGAACACTGAAGCTTTCTTT. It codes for CASSLTGNPNTEAFF.